This TCR beta chain was obtained from a study of blood T cell repertoires in COVID-19. Whole-study context: The United States, Italy and Spain provided the acute and convalescent COVID-19 samples. From T cells, B-cell-depleted T cells, or PBMCs came the material, which was cDNA or gDNA.

Authors' processing steps: By means of reference gene primer amplification, nucleated cell counts were estimated. The method was immunoSEQ multiplex PCR; TCRdb's version includes in-frame clones alone and lacks a portion of them. V, J and clone size derive from that table, while D and trimming were established from the DNA sequence. The repertoire includes around 200,000 clones, approximately 84% of them detected once, and almost 5% sits in the top ten. This receptor was identified in a woman aged 80 or over with acute or convalescent COVID-19. The specimen sequenced was peripheral blood.

The CDR3 protein is CASSRGTGRLGWETQYF. CDR3 bases: TGCGCCAGCAGCCGGGGGACAGGCCGCCTAGGGTGGGAGACCCAGTACTTC. V is TRBV5-1 and J is TRBJ2-5, with 8 positions matching TRBD1. Looked up from germline, CDR1 is SGHRS and CDR2 is YFSETQ. Trimming cost V 4 bases and J 5 bases; bases outside gene matches: 16. This CDR3 is 17 amino acids long.